This TCR beta chain was documented in a study of T cell repertoires in cytomegalovirus infection. A remark on this clonotype: Its target is unknown.

TCRdb re-derived calls from the reads in MiXCR, one entry per CDR3 protein. The sample has 110,000 to 150,000 distinct CDR3 sequences; 25% to 35% are singletons. This CDR3 is 17 amino acids long. V lost 0 bases to trimming and J lost 7 bases; unmatched junction nucleotides: 10. Germline CDR1 reads PRHDT; CDR2 reads FYEKMQ (reference sequence). The clonotype comes from a human donor in good health (CMV status not recorded). Some clones in this sample may be carry-over from other donors' samples. J is TRBJ1-4 and V is TRBV13; TRBD1 aligns across 8 bases. Specimen: CD8+ T cells from cultured PBMCs, collected from culture after CMV antigen stimulation. CDR3 loop: CASSLGPPTGEGEKLFF. The CDR3 nucleotides are TGTGCCAGCAGCTTAGGCCCCCCGACAGGGGAAGGTGAAAAACTGTTTTTT.